This T cell receptor beta chain comes out of a study of blood T cell repertoires in COVID-19. Background on the study: Material from acute and convalescent COVID-19 was sourced from the United States, Italy and Spain. T cells, B-cell-depleted T cells, or PBMCs provided the cDNA or gDNA that served as material.

With 7 bases removed from V and 4 bases from J, the gap between germline ends came to 22 bases. The CDR3 runs 16 residues. In the study's own analysis: Estimation of nucleated cell counts relied on the amplification of reference gene primers. Assay used: immunoSEQ multiplex PCR; TCRdb lists only in-frame clones, some missing. V and J calls and clone size are those listed in that table; D and trimming were worked out from the DNA. The repertoire has some 80,000 clones, around 83% of them found once; the top ten carry about a third. The origin of this receptor is a woman in her seventies with acute or convalescent COVID-19. Sequencing was done on a sample of peripheral blood. The chain has TRBV23-1 and TRBJ2-5, with D possibly TRBD1 on 5 matching bases. TRBV23-1 is classed as an ORF, of uncertain function. As DNA, the CDR3 is TGCGCCAGCACCGCAGAAATCAGGGTAATGGGAGAGACCCAGTACTTC. The encoded protein is CASTAEIRVMGETQYF.